The 2 T cell receptor beta chains reported below all come from one sample, sequenced in a study of glioma-infiltrating T cells. TCR alpha and beta CDR3 regions were amplified from RNA using iRepertoire nested multiplex PCR. TCRdb re-called the multiplex PCR reads through MiXCR, storing one row per CDR3 protein. The repertoire holds 400,000 or so distinct CDR3 sequences, with more than 35% as singletons. Specimen: glioma tissue, nonneoplastic brain tissue, or PBMCs (not recorded which). These receptors were collected from a human donor with low-grade glioma or glioblastoma, undergoing nonglioma brain surgery, or in good health (not recorded which).

The rearrangement links TRBV28 to TRBJ2-7, with 8 bases that match TRBD1. The J segment lost 2 bases and the V segment lost 3 bases, leaving 9 bases of the junction unmatched. Germline V lookup: CDR1 MDHEN, CDR2 SYDVKM. This CDR3 has 16 residues. The CDR3 sequence: CASSFRDRWTTYEQYF. Here the CDR3 DNA reads TGTGCCAGCAGTTTCCGGGACAGGTGGACAACCTACGAGCAGTACTTC.

The chain is built from TRBV4-1 and TRBJ2-6; D is uncertain. Looked up from germline, CDR1 is MGHRA and CDR2 is YSYEKL. Trimming pared 0 bases from V and 0 bases from J, leaving 9 bases between. The CDR3 length is 17 residues. CDR3: CASSQEGPLSGANVLTF. The CDR3 DNA is TGCGCCAGCAGCCAAGAAGGTCCTCTCTCTGGGGCCAACGTCCTGACTTTC.